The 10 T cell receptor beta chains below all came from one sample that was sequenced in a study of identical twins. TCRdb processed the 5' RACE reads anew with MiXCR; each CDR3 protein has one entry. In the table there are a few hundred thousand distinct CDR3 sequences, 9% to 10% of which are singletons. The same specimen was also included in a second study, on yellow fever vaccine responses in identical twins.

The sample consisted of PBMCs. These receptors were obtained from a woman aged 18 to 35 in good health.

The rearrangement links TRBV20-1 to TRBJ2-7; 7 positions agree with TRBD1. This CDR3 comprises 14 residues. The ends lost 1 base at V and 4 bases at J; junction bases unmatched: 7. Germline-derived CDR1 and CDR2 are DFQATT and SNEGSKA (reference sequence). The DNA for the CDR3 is TGCAGTGCTAGAGGACAGGGAGTCATATACGAGCAGTACTTC. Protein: CSARGQGVIYEQYF.

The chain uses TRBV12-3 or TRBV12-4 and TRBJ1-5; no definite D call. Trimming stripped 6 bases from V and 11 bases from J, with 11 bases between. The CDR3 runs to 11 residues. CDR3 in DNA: TGTGCCAGCAGCCGTAACGAGGCCCAGCATTTT. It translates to CASSRNEAQHF.

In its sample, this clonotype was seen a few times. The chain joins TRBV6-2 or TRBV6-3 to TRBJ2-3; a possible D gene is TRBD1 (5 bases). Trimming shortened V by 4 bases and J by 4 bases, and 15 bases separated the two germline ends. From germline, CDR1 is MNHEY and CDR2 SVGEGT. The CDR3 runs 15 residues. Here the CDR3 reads CASSSPTWGADTQYF. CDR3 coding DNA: TGTGCCAGCAGTTCCCCCACCTGGGGCGCAGATACGCAGTATTTT.

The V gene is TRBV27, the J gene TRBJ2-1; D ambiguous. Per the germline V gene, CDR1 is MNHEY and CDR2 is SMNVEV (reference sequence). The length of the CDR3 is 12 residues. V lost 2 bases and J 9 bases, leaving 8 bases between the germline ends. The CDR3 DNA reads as TGTGCCAGCAGTTTACGTGCAGGTGAGCAGTTCTTC. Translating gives CASSLRAGEQFF.

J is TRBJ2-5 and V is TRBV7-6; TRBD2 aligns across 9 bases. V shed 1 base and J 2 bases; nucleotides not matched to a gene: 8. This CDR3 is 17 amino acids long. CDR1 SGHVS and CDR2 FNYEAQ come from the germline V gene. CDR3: CASSLEFSGGFQETQYF. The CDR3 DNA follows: TGTGCCAGCAGCTTAGAATTTAGCGGGGGATTTCAAGAGACCCAGTACTTC.

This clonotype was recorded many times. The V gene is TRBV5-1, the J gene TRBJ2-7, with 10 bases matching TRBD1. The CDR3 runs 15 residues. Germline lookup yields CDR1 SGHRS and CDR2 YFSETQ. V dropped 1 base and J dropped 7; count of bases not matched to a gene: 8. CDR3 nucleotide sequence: TGCGCCAGCAGCTTGCGGGACAGGGGAGGTGGGGAGCAGTACTTC. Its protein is CASSLRDRGGGEQYF.

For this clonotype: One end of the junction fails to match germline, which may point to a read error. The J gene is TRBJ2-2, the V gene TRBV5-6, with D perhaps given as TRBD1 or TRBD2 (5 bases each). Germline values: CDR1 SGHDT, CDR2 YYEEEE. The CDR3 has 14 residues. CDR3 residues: CASSPGIRTGALFF. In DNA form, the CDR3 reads TGTGCCAGCAGCCCCGGGATCCGGACCGGGGCGCTGTTTTTT.

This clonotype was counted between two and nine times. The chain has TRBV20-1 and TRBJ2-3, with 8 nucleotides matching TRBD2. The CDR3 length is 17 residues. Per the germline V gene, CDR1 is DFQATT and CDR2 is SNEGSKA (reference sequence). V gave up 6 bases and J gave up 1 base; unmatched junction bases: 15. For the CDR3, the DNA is TGCAGTGCGAACGGGGGGGGGTATGGGTTCGGCACAGATACGCAGTATTTT. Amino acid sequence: CSANGGGYGFGTDTQYF.

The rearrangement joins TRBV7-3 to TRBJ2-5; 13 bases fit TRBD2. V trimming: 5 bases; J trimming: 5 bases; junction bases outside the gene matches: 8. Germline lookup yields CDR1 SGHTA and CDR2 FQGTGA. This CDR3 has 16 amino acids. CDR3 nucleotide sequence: TGTGCCAGCAGCCCAGCGGGACTAGCGGGGATGGAGACCCAGTACTTC. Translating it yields CASSPAGLAGMETQYF.

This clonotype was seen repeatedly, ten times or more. The CDR3 protein is CASSTGTTGPYEQYF. The CDR3 nucleotides read TGCGCCAGCAGCACGGGGACTACGGGGCCCTACGAGCAGTACTTC. V and J are TRBV5-1 and TRBJ2-7; 7 positions match TRBD2. Per the germline V gene, CDR1 is SGHRS and CDR2 is YFSETQ. This CDR3 has 15 residues. The trim removed 4 bases at V and 2 bases at J, leaving 9 bases unmatched.